Below are 24 T cell receptor beta chains sequenced from a single sample in a study of glioma-infiltrating T cells after dendritic cell vaccination. The repertoire was sequenced with immunoSEQ multiplex PCR; TCRdb's copy has only in-frame clones and lacks some. This sample has 45,000 to 50,000 clones, with over 75% found just once. The specimen was blood, collected before dendritic cell vaccination. These receptors originate from a human donor with glioblastoma.

The V call is TRBV4-2, the J call TRBJ1-2; D may be TRBD1 (5 bases). Between the trimmed V and J ends, which lost 6 bases and 4 bases, there was a span of 15 bases. The CDR3 is made up of 14 amino acids. The germline V gene has CDR1 LGHNA and CDR2 YNFKEQ. The CDR3 sequence is CASRGEGWGYGYTF. The CDR3 region has the DNA TGTGCCAGCAGAGGGGAGGGATGGGGCTATGGCTACACCTTC.

The gene calls are TRBV5-1 and TRBJ2-7; D is ambiguous. There are 14 residues in the CDR3. Germline CDR1 and CDR2: SGHRS and YFSETQ. Trimming took off 0 bases at V and 2 bases at J, with 9 bases between the two ends. The DNA of the CDR3 is TGCGCCAGCAGCTTGGGACTTCTTGCCTACGAGCAGTACTTC. Translation: CASSLGLLAYEQYF.

The gene calls are TRBV9 and TRBJ2-4, with TRBD2 identical over 9 bases. The length of the CDR3 is 14 residues. J lost 5 bases, V lost 0 bases, and 0 bases had no gene match. The germline V gene encodes CDR1 SGDLS and CDR2 YYNGEE. The CDR3 sequence is CASSVGLAENIQYF. In DNA, the CDR3 is TGTGCCAGCAGCGTAGGACTAGCGGAAAACATTCAGTACTTC.

The gene calls are TRBV7-2 and TRBJ2-1; 7 bases line up with TRBD1. Germline lookup yields CDR1 SGHTA and CDR2 FQGNSA. V trimming: 2 bases; J trimming: 7 bases; junction bases outside the gene matches: 5. This CDR3 region has 14 residues. CDR3 in amino acids: CASSLPGQSNEQFF. CDR3 DNA sequence: TGTGCCAGCAGCTTACCGGGACAGAGTAATGAGCAGTTCTTC.

The rearrangement uses TRBV5-1 and TRBJ2-1; the match to TRBD2 covers 8 bases. Germline lookup yields CDR1 SGHRS and CDR2 YFSETQ. This CDR3 is built from 15 residues. V shed 0 bases and J 9 bases; nucleotides not matched to a gene: 8. CDR3 DNA: TGCGCCAGCAGCTTGGTGATTAGCGGGAACGTTGAGCAGTTCTTC. It yields the protein CASSLVISGNVEQFF.

This sequence joins TRBV2 and TRBJ1-5, with TRBD1 matching 7 bases. V gave up 5 bases and J gave up 0 bases; unmatched junction bases: 13. This CDR3 contains 18 residues. Germline-derived CDR1 and CDR2 are SNHLY and FYNNEI. In nucleotides, the CDR3 is TGTGCCAGCAGTTTGGGTTGGGCCGGGACAGATAGCAATCAGCCCCAGCATTTT. It specifies CASSLGWAGTDSNQPQHF.

The rearrangement joins TRBV11-2 to TRBJ2-2, with 12 bases matching TRBD2. This CDR3 spans 17 amino acids. Germline-derived CDR1 and CDR2 are SGHAT and FQNNGV. V gave up 5 bases and J gave up 4 bases; unmatched junction bases: 8. The CDR3 coding sequence is TGTGCCAGCAGCCCACGGACTAGCGGGGCGAGCACCGGGGAGCTGTTTTTT. It specifies CASSPRTSGASTGELFF. Full variable domain (remainder filled in from reference TRBV11-2 and TRBJ2-2): EAGVAQSPRYKIIEKRQSVAFWCNPISGHATLYWYQQILGQGPKLLIQFQNNGVVDDSQLPKDRFSAERLKGVDSTLKIQPAKLEDSAVYLCASSPRTSGASTGELFFGEGSRLTVL.

V gene TRBV27 combines with J gene TRBJ2-2, with 7 bases matching TRBD1. The CDR3 totals 16 residues. The J segment lost 5 bases and the V segment lost 7 bases, leaving 13 bases of the junction unmatched. The V gene's germline CDR1 is MNHEY and CDR2 SMNVEV (reference sequence). As DNA, the CDR3 is TGTGCCAGCAACTACGACTCAACAGGGGTGACCGGGGAGCTGTTTTTT. Its protein product is CASNYDSTGVTGELFF.

V gene TRBV2 combines with J gene TRBJ2-7; 11 nucleotides line up with TRBD2. The V segment lost 3 bases and the J segment 6 bases; nucleotides outside the gene matches: 7. Germline V gene sequence: CDR1 SNHLY, CDR2 FYNNEI. This CDR3 contains 15 residues. CDR3 loop: CASSETSGAGGEQYF. The CDR3, as DNA: TGTGCCAGCAGTGAGACTAGCGGGGCGGGGGGCGAGCAGTACTTC.

The chain joins TRBV11-2 to TRBJ2-2; D gene uncertain. CDR3 length: 15 amino acids. The V end was cut by 5 bases, the J end by 3 bases, with 13 bases between. The V gene's germline CDR1 is SGHAT and CDR2 FQNNGV. The CDR3 reads CASSPLRRDTGELFF. DNA for the CDR3: TGTGCCAGCAGCCCCTTGAGAAGAGACACCGGGGAGCTGTTTTTT.

This clone was observed a single time. The chain joins TRBV2 to TRBJ1-4; D ambiguous. The V gene lost 4 bases and the J gene lost 6 bases, with 12 bases spanning the gap. The CDR3 is made up of 14 amino acids. Germline CDR1 reads SNHLY; CDR2 reads FYNNEI. The chain's CDR3 is CASSGKRAYEKLFF. The CDR3 DNA sequence: TGTGCCAGCAGTGGAAAGAGGGCCTATGAAAAACTGTTTTTT. Supplemented by reference TRBV2 and TRBJ1-4, the full variable domain reads EPEVTQTPSHQVTQMGQEVILRCVPISNHLYFYWYRQILGQKVEFLVSFYNNEISEKSEIFDDQFSVERPDGSNFTLKIRSTKLEDSAMYFCASSGKRAYEKLFFGSGTQLSVL.

J is TRBJ2-7 and V is TRBV7-3; tentatively, D is TRBD2 (5 bases). The germline V gene has CDR1 SGHTA and CDR2 FQGTGA. The CDR3 runs 13 residues. V was trimmed by 5 bases and J by 3 bases, leaving 11 bases between them. The CDR3 reads CASSPGMVYEQYF. CDR3 coding DNA: TGTGCCAGCAGCCCCGGGATGGTCTACGAGCAGTACTTC.

This clone was seen once. V gene TRBV2 combines with J gene TRBJ1-2; D is possibly TRBD1 (6 bases). Looked up from germline, CDR1 is SNHLY and CDR2 is FYNNEI. CDR3 length: 14 amino acids. Deletions cut 4 bases from V and 4 bases from J, with 13 bases between. In nucleotides, the CDR3 is TGTGCCAGCAGTGCCCGGACAGCTTCCTATGGCTACACCTTC. This translates into CASSARTASYGYTF.

The gene calls are TRBV7-2 and TRBJ2-1; tentative D call: TRBD1 (6 bases). Germline V gives CDR1 SGHTA, CDR2 FQGNSA. This CDR3 region has 18 residues. Trimming cost V 1 base and J 0 bases, with 16 bases left between them. The CDR3 DNA reads TGTGCCAGCAGCTTAGAGGGGGACGGCCTAAGCTCCTACAATGAGCAGTTCTTC. Amino acid sequence: CASSLEGDGLSSYNEQFF. Together with reference TRBV7-2 and TRBJ2-1, the CDR3 gives the full variable domain: GAGVSQSPSNKVTEKGKDVELRCDPISGHTALYWYRQSLGQGLEFLIYFQGNSAPDKSGLPSDRFSAERTGGSVSTLTIQRTQQEDSAVYLCASSLEGDGLSSYNEQFFGPGTRLTVL.

V gene TRBV2 combines with J gene TRBJ2-3; 9 nucleotides line up with TRBD2. Per germline, CDR1 SNHLY and CDR2 FYNNEI. The J segment lost 2 bases and the V segment lost 4 bases, leaving 13 bases of the junction unmatched. CDR3 length equals 18 residues. CDR3 amino acids: CASSGGRGLAGSTDTQYF. In nucleotides, the CDR3 is TGTGCCAGCAGTGGGGGCCGGGGGCTAGCGGGGTCCACAGATACGCAGTATTTT.

This clone was detected only once. This chain uses TRBV5-1 with TRBJ1-3; D is unclear. Germline V gene data show CDR1 as SGHRS and CDR2 as YFSETQ. Trimming pared 4 bases from V and 2 bases from J, leaving 13 bases between. CDR3 length: 15 amino acids. CDR3 region: CASSPAGRAGNTIYF. DNA for the CDR3: TGCGCCAGCAGCCCGGCGGGGAGGGCTGGAAACACCATATATTTT.

The chain links TRBV11-3 to TRBJ2-2; D perhaps matches TRBD1 (5 bases). Per the germline V gene, CDR1 is SGHNT and CDR2 is YENEEA. V lost 5 bases and J lost 4, with 11 bases in between. The CDR3 is 14 amino acids. The CDR3 here is CASSKGVATGELFF. The CDR3 coding sequence is TGTGCCAGCAGCAAAGGGGTGGCCACCGGGGAGCTGTTTTTT. Supplemented by reference TRBV11-3 and TRBJ2-2, the full variable domain reads EAGVVQSPRYKIIEKKQPVAFWCNPISGHNTLYWYLQNLGQGPELLIRYENEEAVDDSQLPKDRFSAERLKGVDSTLKIQPAELGDSAVYLCASSKGVATGELFFGEGSRLTVL.

V usage is TRBV28 and J usage is TRBJ2-3; 7 positions match TRBD1. The junction had 2 bases not matched to a gene; V was cut back by 3 bases and J by 2 bases. CDR3 length equals 14 residues. Germline-derived CDR1 and CDR2 are MDHEN and SYDVKM. CDR3 loop: CASSLTGNTDTQYF. The CDR3 region has the DNA TGTGCCAGCAGTTTGACAGGGAACACAGATACGCAGTATTTT.

The chain carries TRBV6-6 and TRBJ2-1; D unclear. The germline V gene has CDR1 MNHNY and CDR2 SVGAGI (reference sequence). The CDR3 runs to 14 residues. The germline V and J ends were trimmed by 5 bases and 3 bases, with 11 bases remaining between them. The CDR3 spells CASSTVGYYNEQFF. The CDR3 DNA sequence: TGTGCCAGCAGTACCGTGGGCTACTACAATGAGCAGTTCTTC.

This clone was found once. V is TRBV5-1 and J is TRBJ2-3, with a tentative D call TRBD2 (6 bases). This CDR3 spans 15 amino acids. V was trimmed by 2 bases and J by 3 bases, leaving 13 bases between them. The germline gives CDR1 SGHRS, CDR2 YFSETQ. CDR3 sequence: CASSFLGGSTDTQYF. For the CDR3, the DNA is TGCGCCAGCAGCTTTCTAGGAGGGTCGACAGATACGCAGTATTTT.

V and J are TRBV11-3 and TRBJ2-1; TRBD1 aligns across 11 bases. Per the germline V gene, CDR1 is SGHNT and CDR2 is YENEEA. The V segment lost 1 base and the J segment 6 bases; nucleotides outside the gene matches: 5. The CDR3 totals 16 residues. The CDR3 coding sequence is TGTGCCAGCAGCTTAGTTGGACAGGGGGCTTCCAATGAGCAGTTCTTC. Its translation: CASSLVGQGASNEQFF.

The CDR3 region is CASSRGLAIDLRGGETQYF. The CDR3 coding sequence is TGCGCCAGCAGCCGTGGACTAGCGATAGACCTTCGAGGGGGAGAGACCCAGTACTTC. V gene TRBV5-1 combines with J gene TRBJ2-5; 9 bases map to TRBD2. The CDR3 covers 19 residues. V lost 4 bases, J lost 4 bases, and 20 bases stayed unmatched. From germline, CDR1 is SGHRS and CDR2 YFSETQ. The full variable domain, in which reference TRBV5-1 and TRBJ2-5 provide the parts outside the CDR3, is KAGVTQTPRYLIKTRGQQVTLSCSPISGHRSVSWYQQTPGQGLQFLFEYFSETQRNKGNFPGRFSGRQFSNSRSEMNVSTLELGDSALYLCASSRGLAIDLRGGETQYFGPGTRLLVL.

The chain carries TRBV7-2 and TRBJ1-2, with 10 bases identical to TRBD1. From germline, CDR1 is SGHTA and CDR2 FQGNSA. The V segment lost 5 bases and the J segment 4 bases; nucleotides outside the gene matches: 7. This CDR3 region has 15 residues. The chain's CDR3 is CASSPGQGGPYGYTF. DNA for the CDR3: TGTGCCAGCAGCCCCGGACAGGGGGGCCCCTATGGCTACACCTTC.

J is TRBJ2-7 and V is TRBV9; 10 bases line up with TRBD2. With V trimmed by 4 bases and J by 4 bases, 8 bases remained unmatched. Germline-derived CDR1 and CDR2 are SGDLS and YYNGEE. CDR3 length: 15 residues. This chain's CDR3 is CASSWKAGGPYEQYF. In nucleotides, the CDR3 is TGTGCCAGCAGCTGGAAAGCGGGAGGGCCGTACGAGCAGTACTTC.